This T cell receptor beta chain comes out of a study of cytomegalovirus exposure and HLA in healthy donors. Findings and limits, study-wide: In vitro data verified a few CMV-associated chains as specific for CMV antigens.

Regarding this clone: The antigen remains unidentified.

Primers included in the PCR were 60 Vbeta and 13 Jbeta primers. Original processing notes: In a later analysis, the count reached 76 million or so unique TCR beta chains, with 8.5 million to 14 million shared. Clones were read by immunoSEQ multiplex PCR, and TCRdb kept only the in-frame ones, dropping some. For V, J and clone size, that table is used; D and trimming come from the DNA. The repertoire holds approximately 130,000 clones, 82% seen once, with about 8.1% in the top ten. Between the trimmed V and J ends, which lost 5 bases and 2 bases, there was a span of 25 bases. Germline CDR1 reads SEHNR; CDR2 reads FQNEAQ (reference sequence). The CDR3 totals 19 residues.

The chain carries TRBV7-9 and TRBJ2-1; TRBD2 might be the D (6 bases). The receptor comes from a woman between 45 and 65 years old in good health and CMV-seropositive. The specimen sequenced was PBMCs. The CDR3 spells CASSPPRLGRGGTYNEQFF. CDR3 DNA sequence: TGTGCCAGCAGCCCCCCAAGGCTGGGGCGTGGGGGGACCTACAATGAGCAGTTCTTC.